This T cell receptor (beta chain) was sequenced in a study of molecular identifiers for immune sequencing clone quantification. Listed TCR primers, together with previously described methods, were used for the bulk TCR libraries. TCRdb processed the PCR reads anew with MiXCR; each CDR3 protein has one entry. The sample contains approximately 500,000 distinct CDR3 sequences, over 20% of which appear only once. General study findings and limits: Spiked Jurkat TCR RNA equivalent to one cell reportedly surfaced among about 1 million naive cells.

A note on this clonotype: Its antigen remains unidentified. A much bigger clone sits one base away, suggesting this may be a read error. In this CDR3 the conserved last residue, phenylalanine or tryptophan, is missing, so a read error is likely.

Naive CD8 sequencing libraries were generated from 20,000 to 1,000,000 sorted cells, with 10%, 30% or 50% RNA as input. CDR1 MDHEN and CDR2 SYDVKM come from the germline V gene. The CDR3 loop spans 13 amino acids. V dropped 2 bases and J dropped 3 bases, with 7 bases sitting between them. The rearrangement links TRBV28 to TRBJ2-5; TRBD1 is a possible D gene (5 bases). The sample consisted of naive CD8+ T cells from blood, with Jurkat cell RNA spiked in. Subset described: FACS-sorted CD8+CD4-CCR7+CD45RA+ naive T cells. This TCR derives from a human donor in good health. Some libraries in this study had Jurkat cell RNA spiked in. CDR3 loop: CASSLEDKETQYS. The CDR3 region has the DNA TGTGCCAGCAGTTTAGAGGACAAAGAGACCCAGTACTCC.